This TCR beta chain derives from a study of blood T cell repertoires in COVID-19. Study-wide context: Whether acute or convalescent, the COVID-19 samples came from the United States, Italy and Spain. PBMCs, B-cell-depleted T cells, or T cells provided the cDNA or gDNA that made up the material.

Germline loops: CDR1 SGDLS, CDR2 YYNGEE. This CDR3 spans 16 amino acids. Unmatched junction bases numbered 4, after V lost 0 bases and J lost 5 bases. Original handling: For nucleated cells, counts were estimated from reference gene primer amplification. TCRdb's copy holds only in-frame clones and misses some; the assay was immunoSEQ multiplex PCR. D and trimming come from the DNA, and the V and J calls and clone size come from that table. The data contain some 190,000 clones, about 85% of them seen just once; the ten biggest clones take up 4.5% to 5%. V usage is TRBV9 and J usage is TRBJ2-1; 11 nucleotides line up with TRBD2. Sample: peripheral blood. The receptor was derived from a woman aged 80 or over with acute or convalescent COVID-19. The CDR3 nucleotides are TGTGCCAGCAGCGTAGGGTCGACTAGCGGGAACAATGAGCAGTTCTTC. Amino acids: CASSVGSTSGNNEQFF.